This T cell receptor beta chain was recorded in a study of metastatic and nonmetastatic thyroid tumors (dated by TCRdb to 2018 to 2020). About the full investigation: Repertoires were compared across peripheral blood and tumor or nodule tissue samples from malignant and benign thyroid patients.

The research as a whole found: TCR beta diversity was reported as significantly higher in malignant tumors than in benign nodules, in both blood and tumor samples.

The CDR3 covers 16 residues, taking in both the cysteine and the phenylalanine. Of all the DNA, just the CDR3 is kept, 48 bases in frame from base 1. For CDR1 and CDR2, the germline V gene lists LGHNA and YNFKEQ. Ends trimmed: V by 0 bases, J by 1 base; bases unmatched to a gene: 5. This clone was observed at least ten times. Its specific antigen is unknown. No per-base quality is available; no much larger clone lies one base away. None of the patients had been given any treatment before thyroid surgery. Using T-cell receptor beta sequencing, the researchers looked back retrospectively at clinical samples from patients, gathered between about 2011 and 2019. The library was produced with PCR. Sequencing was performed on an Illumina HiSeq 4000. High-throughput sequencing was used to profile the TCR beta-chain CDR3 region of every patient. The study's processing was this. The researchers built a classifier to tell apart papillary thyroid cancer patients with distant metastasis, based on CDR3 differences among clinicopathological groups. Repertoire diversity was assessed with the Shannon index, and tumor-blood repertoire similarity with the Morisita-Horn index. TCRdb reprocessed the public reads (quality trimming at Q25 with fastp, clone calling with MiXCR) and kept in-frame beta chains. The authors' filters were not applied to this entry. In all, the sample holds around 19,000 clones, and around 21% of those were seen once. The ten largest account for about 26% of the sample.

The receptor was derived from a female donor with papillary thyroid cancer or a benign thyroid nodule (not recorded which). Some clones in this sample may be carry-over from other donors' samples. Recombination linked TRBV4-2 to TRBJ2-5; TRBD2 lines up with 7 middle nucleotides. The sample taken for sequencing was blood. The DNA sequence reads TGTGCCAGCAGCCAAGAGAGGAGGGAGGGCCAAGAGACCCAGTACTTC. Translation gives CASSQERREGQETQYF.